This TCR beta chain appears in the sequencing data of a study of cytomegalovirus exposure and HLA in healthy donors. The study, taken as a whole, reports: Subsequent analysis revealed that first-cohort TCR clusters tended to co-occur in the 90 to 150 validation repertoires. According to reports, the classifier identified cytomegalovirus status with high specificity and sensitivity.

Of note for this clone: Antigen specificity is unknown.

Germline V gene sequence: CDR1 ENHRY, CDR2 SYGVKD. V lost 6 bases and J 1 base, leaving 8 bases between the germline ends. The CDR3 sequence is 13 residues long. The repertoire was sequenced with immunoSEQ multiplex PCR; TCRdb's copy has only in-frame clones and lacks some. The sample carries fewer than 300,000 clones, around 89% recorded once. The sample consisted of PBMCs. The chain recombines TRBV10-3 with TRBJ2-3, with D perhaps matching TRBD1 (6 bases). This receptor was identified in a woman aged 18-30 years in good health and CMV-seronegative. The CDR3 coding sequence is TGTGCCATCAGGGACAGCCGCACAGATACGCAGTATTTT. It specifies CAIRDSRTDTQYF.